Listed below are T cell receptor beta chains from one sample, sequenced in a study of blood T cell repertoires in COVID-19. The repertoire was sequenced with immunoSEQ multiplex PCR; TCRdb's copy has only in-frame clones and lacks some. The sample yields 150,000 to 200,000 clones, under 90% seen once. Material for sequencing was PBMCs or T cells enriched from blood (not recorded which). These receptors came from a man over 45 who had recovered from COVID-19. The CDR3 runs from the conserved cysteine through the conserved F or W. D genes are given only for firm matches. Size values are once, few and many counts, or a class for expanded clones, and some rows have none.

clone_size,d_call,j_call,v_call,cdr3_nt,cdr3_aa
-,TRBD2,TRBJ2-1,TRBV10-3,TGTGCCATCAGTGGGACTAGCGGGTTTACCTACAATGAGCAGTTCTTC,CAISGTSGFTYNEQFF
-,TRBD2,TRBJ2-5,TRBV7-2,TGTGCCAGCAGCCATTATAGCGGGGGGCCCGACCGGGAGACCCAGTACTTC,CASSHYSGGPDRETQYF
once,-,TRBJ1-2,TRBV7-2,TGTGCCAGCAGCTTAAACGTCGCGTACTATGGCTACACCTTC,CASSLNVAYYGYTF
-,TRBD1,TRBJ1-2,TRBV12-3/TRBV12-4,TGTGCCAGCAGGCGCGGGACAGCGGATGGCTACACCTTC,CASRRGTADGYTF
-,-,TRBJ2-7,TRBV5-6,TGTGCCAGCAGCTTGACAACAGGGAAATACGAGCAGTACTTC,CASSLTTGKYEQYF
-,-,TRBJ2-7,TRBV10-3,TGTGCCATCAGTGAGCGAGGGACACCGACCTACGAGCAGTACTTC,CAISERGTPTYEQYF
-,-,TRBJ1-5,TRBV5-6,TGTGCCAGCAGCTTGGGGGGGCTAAGCAATCAGCCCCAGCATTTT,CASSLGGLSNQPQHF
-,-,TRBJ1-1,TRBV21-1,TGTGCCAGCGGTACGAGGGACAAGAACACTGAAGCTTTCTTT,CASGTRDKNTEAFF
-,-,TRBJ2-3,TRBV11-2,TGTGCCAGCAGCGTACTAGTGGCAGATACGCAGTATTTT,CASSVLVADTQYF
-,-,TRBJ2-5,TRBV18,TGTGCCAGCTCACCCCCAGGGTTGGAGACCCAGTACTTC,CASSPPGLETQYF
-,-,TRBJ1-1,TRBV11-3,TGTGCCAGCAGCACGACAGTAAACACTGAAGCTTTCTTT,CASSTTVNTEAFF
-,-,TRBJ1-6,TRBV28,TGTGCCAGCAGTCCAGGGACACTATATAATTCACCCCTCCACTTT,CASSPGTLYNSPLHF
-,TRBD1,TRBJ2-7,TRBV3-1/TRBV3-2,TGTGCCAGCAGCCATACCCAGGGGGCAGCCTACGAGCAGTACTTC,CASSHTQGAAYEQYF
-,-,TRBJ1-4,TRBV6-5,TGTGCCAGCAGTCCTCAGAGGCCCGAAAAACTGTTTTTT,CASSPQRPEKLFF
-,TRBD1,TRBJ1-2,TRBV6-2/TRBV6-3,TGTGCCAGCACCCCGAGCCCGACAGGGGACTATGGCTACACCTTC,CASTPSPTGDYGYTF
-,-,TRBJ1-3,TRBV21-1,TGTGCCAGCAGCAAAGCCGTACAGGGGCCCTCTGGAAACACCATATATTTT,CASSKAVQGPSGNTIYF
-,TRBD1,TRBJ1-3,TRBV4-3,TGCGCCAGCAGCCTCGAACCCCGGACAGGGAGGGCCTCTGGAAACACCATATATTTT,CASSLEPRTGRASGNTIYF
-,-,TRBJ1-6,TRBV24-1,TGTGCCACCAGTGATTCCAGGGGAATCACCTATAATTCACCCCTCCACTTT,CATSDSRGITYNSPLHF
-,TRBD2,TRBJ2-5,TRBV13,TGTGCCAGCAGCTTTGCCTCTAGCGGTAGGGAAGAGACCCAGTACTTC,CASSFASSGREETQYF
-,TRBD1,TRBJ2-7,TRBV5-8,TGTGCCAGCAGAAGACAGGGGGCAACTAACGAGCAGTACTTC,CASRRQGATNEQYF
-,-,TRBJ2-3,TRBV11-2,TGTGCCAGCAGCCTCGGGTTCGTGTCAGATACGCAGTATTTT,CASSLGFVSDTQYF
-,-,TRBJ2-1,TRBV7-9,TGTGCCAGCAGCTCGGTAAGCTCCTACAATGAGCAGTTCTTC,CASSSVSSYNEQFF
once,-,TRBJ1-1,TRBV6-4,TGTGCCAGCAGACACAGGGAGTCCACTGAAGCTTTCTTT,CASRHRESTEAFF
-,-,TRBJ2-7,TRBV11-2,TGTGCCAGCAGCTTAGGGGGGCAGCCGTCCTACGAGCAGTACTTC,CASSLGGQPSYEQYF
-,-,TRBJ2-7,TRBV18,TGTGCCAGCTCACCACCTAACAGCGGTGATGAGCAGTACTTC,CASSPPNSGDEQYF
-,TRBD2,TRBJ2-5,TRBV11-2,TGTGCCAGCAGCCTTGGGACTAGCGGGCTAGTCCAAGAGACCCAGTACTTC,CASSLGTSGLVQETQYF
-,-,TRBJ2-5,TRBV18,TGTGCCAGCTCACCGAGGGATTACCAGTACTTC,CASSPRDYQYF
-,-,TRBJ2-7,TRBV6-5,TGTGCCAGCAGAAGACAGGAAGTAATCGACGAGCAGTACTTC,CASRRQEVIDEQYF
-,TRBD1,TRBJ2-7,TRBV19,TGTGCCAGTAGTCACGGGACAGGGGAGGACGAGCAGTACTTC,CASSHGTGEDEQYF
-,TRBD1,TRBJ1-2,TRBV5-4,TGTGCCAGCAGTGGACAGGTCGAGCGTGGCTACACCTTC,CASSGQVERGYTF
-,TRBD1,TRBJ2-5,TRBV7-2,TGTGCCAGCAGCTTGCGACAGGGCCTTGGGGAGACCCAGTACTTC,CASSLRQGLGETQYF
-,TRBD2,TRBJ2-3,TRBV4-3,TGCGCCAGCAGCCAATATAGCGGGGGTTCAGATACGCAGTATTTT,CASSQYSGGSDTQYF
-,TRBD1,TRBJ2-3,TRBV10-3,TGTGCCATCAGTGGCTCTTTGGGGCAGGGGGCTCCTAGCACAGATACGCAGTATTTT,CAISGSLGQGAPSTDTQYF
-,-,TRBJ2-3,TRBV4-3,TGCGCCAGCAGCCAAGATTCGGGTACGCAGTATTTT,CASSQDSGTQYF
-,-,TRBJ1-1,TRBV7-6,TGTGCCAGCAGTTCCGAGGTCGGGGCTTTCTTT,CASSSEVGAFF
-,-,TRBJ1-4,TRBV6-5,TGTGCCAGCAGTTACTCAGGGGTTGCAACTAATGAAAAACTGTTTTTT,CASSYSGVATNEKLFF
-,TRBD1,TRBJ1-2,TRBV4-3,TGCGCCAGCAGCCGAGGACAGGGGTTAGGAGGCTACACCTTC,CASSRGQGLGGYTF
-,-,TRBJ2-3,TRBV11-2,TGTGCCAGCACTCTACAGGGTATTGGGGGAGATACGCAGTATTTT,CASTLQGIGGDTQYF
-,-,TRBJ2-6,TRBV7-3,TGTGCCAGCAGGTCACCCAGCGCTGGGGCCAACGTCCTGACTTTC,CASRSPSAGANVLTF
-,-,TRBJ2-4,TRBV19,TGTGCCAGTAGTATCTGGGGGCAGGGGAATGCCAAAAACATTCAGTACTTC,CASSIWGQGNAKNIQYF
-,-,TRBJ1-2,TRBV5-5,TGTGCCAGCAGCAGGGACGCGGGAGGCTATGGCTACACCTTC,CASSRDAGGYGYTF
-,TRBD1,TRBJ1-5,TRBV24-1,TGTGCCACCAGTGATCCGACAGGGCCCAATCAGCCCCAGCATTTT,CATSDPTGPNQPQHF
-,-,TRBJ2-3,TRBV3-1/TRBV3-2,TGTGCCAGCAGCCCGACTTCGACTAGCACAGATACGCAGTATTTT,CASSPTSTSTDTQYF
-,-,TRBJ2-3,TRBV24-1,TGTGCCACCAGTGATCTTGTTCGAGATACGCAGTATTTT,CATSDLVRDTQYF
-,-,TRBJ2-7,TRBV27,TGTGCCAGCAGTTCCCAAACCTACGAGCAGTACTTC,CASSSQTYEQYF
-,-,TRBJ2-3,TRBV7-9,TGTGCCAGCAGCACCACCGAGCGGGCCACAGATACGCAGTATTTT,CASSTTERATDTQYF
-,-,TRBJ1-5,TRBV7-2,TGTGCCAGCAGCACGAGCGGGGGGAGAGGTCAGCCCCAGCATTTT,CASSTSGGRGQPQHF
-,-,TRBJ2-6,TRBV5-1,TGCGCCAGCAGCTTGACTAGTCGATCCTCTGGGGCCAACGTCCTGACTTTC,CASSLTSRSSGANVLTF
-,-,TRBJ1-2,TRBV10-3,TGTGCCATCAGTGCCCTACAGGTACCCCGGTATGGCTACACCTTC,CAISALQVPRYGYTF
-,TRBD1,TRBJ1-4,TRBV7-9,TGTGCCAGCAGCTCCATTGACAGGGGGGGAAAACTGTTTTTT,CASSSIDRGGKLFF
-,-,TRBJ1-5,TRBV18,TGTGCCAGCTCACAGGGGCGCAATCAGCCCCAGCATTTT,CASSQGRNQPQHF
-,-,TRBJ2-3,TRBV10-3,TGTGCCATCAGTGGAGACACGGAATACACAGATACGCAGTATTTT,CAISGDTEYTDTQYF
-,TRBD1,TRBJ2-7,TRBV19,TGTGCCAGTAGTCCCCGACAGGGTTTTACCACGGAGCAGTACTTC,CASSPRQGFTTEQYF
-,-,TRBJ1-2,TRBV19,TGTGCCAGTAGTATCGGAGTTTTAGAGGGCTACACCTTC,CASSIGVLEGYTF
-,TRBD1,TRBJ1-3,TRBV7-6,TGTGCCAGCAGCTTAGAGGGGGCGGGTGGAAACACCATATATTTT,CASSLEGAGGNTIYF
-,-,TRBJ2-2,TRBV7-3,TGTGCCAGCAGCTTAGAGAAGAACACCGGGGAGCTGTTTTTT,CASSLEKNTGELFF
-,TRBD1,TRBJ2-1,TRBV18,TGTGCCAGCTCTTCTACGGGACAGGGGAGCCATGAGCAGTTCTTC,CASSSTGQGSHEQFF